This T cell receptor beta chain appears in the sequencing data of a study of spatial heterogeneity in lung cancer. The study, taken as a whole, reports: Expanded alpha and beta TCR counts within tumors tracked tumor mutation counts.

CDR1 KGHSH and CDR2 LQKENI come from the germline V gene. The V segment lost 0 bases and the J segment 5 bases; nucleotides outside the gene matches: 8. This CDR3 has 17 amino acids. Via MiXCR, TCRdb re-called the 5' RACE reads, giving one row per CDR3 protein. The table has about 3,500 distinct CDR3 sequences, under 6% seen once. Time point denoted: sample taken at primary tumor resection. This clonotype showed up just a few times. Its antigen is not known. Little can be read into the size of this beta chain, an off-target read in a library designed for alpha chains. This sequence was found in a female donor with early-stage non-small cell lung cancer. The chain is built from TRBV18 and TRBJ2-2; 8 bases are a match to TRBD1. This sample comprised lung tumor tissue, obtained at surgery. The CDR3 protein is CASSPPPGQDLTGELFF. DNA of the CDR3: TGTGCCAGCTCACCACCGCCGGGACAGGACCTTACCGGGGAGCTGTTTTTT.